The 17 T cell receptor beta chains below all came from one sample that was sequenced in a study of blood T cells in healthy people across ages. Primed by a sample-barcoded 5' primer and a J-beta primer mix, a second PCR proceeded for roughly 6 to 12 cycles. A single record per CDR3 protein comes from TCRdb applying MiXCR to the 5' RACE reads. This repertoire shows 700,000 to 850,000 distinct CDR3 sequences, 30% to 45% found once; its top ten account for over 10%. Sequencing was carried out using blood. These receptors were collected from a man aged 18 to 35 in good health.

In regard to this clonotype: A read error may account for a junction end that differs from germline. The V gene is TRBV12-3 or TRBV12-4, the J gene TRBJ2-3; TRBD2 matches 9 bases. This CDR3 is 16 amino acids long. CDR3 sequence reads: CTSSPSSGRNTDAQYF. The CDR3 DNA reads TGTACCAGCAGCCCATCAAGCGGGAGGAACACAGATGCGCAGTATTTT.

The V call is TRBV20-1, the J call TRBJ1-6; D is unclear. Trimming left V 1 base short and J 10 bases short, with 11 bases between. Germline V gives CDR1 DFQATT, CDR2 SNEGSKA (reference sequence). The CDR3 extends over 13 amino acids. The DNA for the CDR3 is TGCAGTGCTAGAGCTCCTCAGGAATCACCCCTCCACTTT. Translation gives CSARAPQESPLHF.

This clonotype turned up a few times. The chain joins TRBV9 to TRBJ2-3; D could derive from TRBD1 or TRBD2 (6 bases each). CDR1 SGDLS and CDR2 YYNGEE come from the germline V gene. This CDR3 comprises 14 residues. V dropped 7 bases and J dropped 4 bases, with 16 bases sitting between them. The CDR3 DNA reads as TGTGCCAGCTCTATAGGGGGGATCTCAGATACGCAGTATTTT. This encodes CASSIGGISDTQYF.

The table lists this clonotype with a few counts. The rearrangement uses TRBV4-3 and TRBJ2-7, with D tentatively TRBD2 (6 bases). Trimming removed 0 bases from V and 7 bases from J, with 19 bases in between. Germline V lookup: CDR1 LGHNA, CDR2 YSLEER. The CDR3 covers 16 residues. In nucleotides, the CDR3 is TGCGCCAGCAGCCAAGATACCAGCGGGCGACTGAATGAGCAGTACTTC. This gives the protein CASSQDTSGRLNEQYF.

Only a few counts were recorded for this clonotype. This CDR3 reads CASSSRLAGDPHFTDTQYF. CDR3 in DNA: TGTGCCAGCAGCAGCCGGCTAGCGGGGGATCCTCACTTCACAGATACGCAGTATTTT. V usage is TRBV5-6 and J usage is TRBJ2-3; 10 positions agree with TRBD2. The germline gives CDR1 SGHDT, CDR2 YYEEEE. Trimming cost V 4 bases and J 2 bases; bases outside gene matches: 16. The CDR3 loop spans 19 amino acids.

V gene TRBV2 combines with J gene TRBJ2-4; maybe TRBD1 (6 bases). Germline values: CDR1 SNHLY, CDR2 FYNNEI. Trimming stripped 7 bases from V and 5 bases from J, with 21 bases between. The CDR3 is made up of 16 amino acids. In DNA, the CDR3 is TGTGCCAGCAATGGGGCAGGGGACCCCACACAAAACATTCAGTACTTC. It encodes CASNGAGDPTQNIQYF.

This clonotype was detected only a few times. The rearrangement links TRBV4-2 to TRBJ2-5, with no clear D. The CDR3 is made up of 14 amino acids. Germline V lookup: CDR1 LGHNA, CDR2 YNFKEQ. V was pared by 1 base and J by 7 bases, with 13 bases between. CDR3 sequence (DNA): TGTGCCAGCAGCCAAGGTGCTGAGATGGCGACCCAGTACTTC. This encodes CASSQGAEMATQYF.

J is TRBJ2-1 and V is TRBV4-1, with 9 bases lining up with TRBD2. The CDR3 is 17 residues long. Germline trimming cut 0 bases from V and 13 bases from J; bases unmatched to any gene: 16. Looked up from germline, CDR1 is MGHRA and CDR2 is YSYEKL. In DNA, the CDR3 is TGCGCCAGCAGCCAAGATCTGAGGGCTAGCGGGGTGGAGACCCAGTTCTTC. It yields the protein CASSQDLRASGVETQFF.

Notes on this clonotype: One end of the junction fails to match germline, which may point to a read error. The CDR3 loop reads CASSLWGGGANEQFF. DNA for the CDR3: TGTGCCAGCAGCTTATGGGGAGGCGGGGCCAATGAGCAGTTCTTC. The J gene is TRBJ2-1, the V gene TRBV27; possible D gene TRBD2, 6 bases. Germline-derived CDR1 and CDR2 are MNHEY and SMNVEV (reference sequence). The CDR3 spans 15 residues.

The table lists this clonotype with many counts. The chain employs TRBV10-3 and TRBJ1-2; unclear D gene. V was pared by 2 bases and J by 6 bases, with 4 bases between. CDR1 is ENHRY and CDR2 is SYGVKD in the germline V gene. The CDR3 is 11 residues long. As DNA, the CDR3 is TGTGCCATCAGTGAGATACATGGCTACACCTTC. This gives the protein CAISEIHGYTF.

This clonotype was counted between two and nine times. V is TRBV11-2 and J is TRBJ2-4, with TRBD1 matching over 9 bases. The V and J ends lost 5 bases and 8 bases, in that order; junction bases with no gene match: 10. CDR1 is SGHAT and CDR2 is FQNNGV in the germline V gene. The CDR3 covers 15 residues. This chain's CDR3 is CASSLDRGEWYIQYF. In DNA form, the CDR3 reads TGTGCCAGCAGCCTCGACAGGGGGGAATGGTACATTCAGTACTTC. Based on the CDR3 plus reference TRBV11-2 and TRBJ2-4, the full variable domain is EAGVAQSPRYKIIEKRQSVAFWCNPISGHATLYWYQQILGQGPKLLIQFQNNGVVDDSQLPKDRFSAERLKGVDSTLKIQPAKLEDSAVYLCASSLDRGEWYIQYFGAGTRLSVL.

This sequence joins TRBV29-1 and TRBJ1-2, with a weak D call TRBD1 (6 bases). The germline gives CDR1 SQVTM, CDR2 ANQGSEA. The CDR3 runs 14 residues. V lost 4 bases, J lost 8 bases, and 20 bases lay in between. This CDR3 reads CSVGGGGPSGGYTF. The CDR3 DNA reads TGCAGCGTTGGCGGCGGGGGGCCGTCGGGAGGCTACACCTTC.

The chain joins TRBV12-3 or TRBV12-4 to TRBJ1-5; TRBD1 might be the D (5 bases). The V gene lost 3 bases and the J gene lost 6 bases, with 21 bases spanning the gap. The CDR3 is made up of 17 amino acids. In nucleotides, the CDR3 is TGTGCCAGCAGTTTCCATCGCGGACGGAGGGGACGTCAGCCCCAGCATTTT. As protein: CASSFHRGRRGRQPQHF.

The rearrangement uses TRBV6-2 or TRBV6-3 and TRBJ1-1; D is undetermined. CDR1 MNHEY and CDR2 SVGEGT come from the germline V gene. The CDR3 spans 12 residues. The ends were cut back, 2 bases at V and 11 bases at J, with 12 bases in the middle. The CDR3 region is CASSYRWELAFF. DNA of the CDR3: TGTGCCAGCAGTTACAGGTGGGAGTTGGCTTTCTTT.

This chain connects TRBV20-1 to TRBJ2-4; no clear D gene. Germline lookup yields CDR1 DFQATT and CDR2 SNEGSKA (reference sequence). CDR3 size: 13 residues. Trimming removed 4 bases at V and 13 bases at J, with 20 bases between. This CDR3 is CSATDTTYNEQYF. As DNA, the CDR3 is TGCAGTGCTACCGACACGACCTACAATGAGCAGTACTTC.

The rearrangement links TRBV29-1 to TRBJ2-7; 8 nucleotides align to TRBD1. Germline values: CDR1 SQVTM, CDR2 ANQGSEA. The CDR3 consists of 12 residues. V was clipped by 6 bases and J by 6 bases; unmatched bases: 7. CDR3 residues: CSVTGVVSEQYF. DNA for the CDR3: TGCAGCGTGACAGGGGTTGTGAGCGAGCAGTACTTC.

V usage is TRBV12-3 or TRBV12-4 and J usage is TRBJ1-4; D unclear. This CDR3 is 14 amino acids long. The ends were cut back, 3 bases at V and 5 bases at J, with 10 bases in the middle. CDR3 bases: TGTGCCAGCAGTTTCCTCCGAAGCAATGAAAAACTGTTTTTT. It translates to CASSFLRSNEKLFF.